The rows below give T cell receptor beta chains drawn from one sample of a study of blood T cell repertoires in COVID-19. Measured with immunoSEQ multiplex PCR; TCRdb has only the in-frame clones, and not every one. The sample lists 250,000 or so clones; approximately 80% were seen once. Sample: peripheral blood. All receptors come from a man aged 35 to 55 who had recovered from COVID-19. The CDR3 runs from the conserved cysteine through the conserved F or W. Fields, in order: V gene, D gene, J gene, clone size, CDR3 DNA, CDR3 protein. The D gene is left open where the match is weak. Clone sizes are given selectively: once, few, many, or a class where the clone is expanded.

v_call: TRBV12-5; d_call: .; j_call: TRBJ1-2; clone_size: .; cdr3_nt: TGTGCTAGTGGTCGCGACATCTATGGCTACACCTTC; cdr3_aa: CASGRDIYGYTF
v_call: TRBV27; d_call: .; j_call: TRBJ1-2; clone_size: .; cdr3_nt: TGTGCCAGCAGTTCCGACAGGCGGGCCTATGGCTACACCTTC; cdr3_aa: CASSSDRRAYGYTF
v_call: TRBV5-5; d_call: TRBD1; j_call: TRBJ1-4; clone_size: .; cdr3_nt: TGTGCCAGCAGCTACGGGACAGGGTATGAAAAACTGTTTTTT; cdr3_aa: CASSYGTGYEKLFF
v_call: TRBV4-3; d_call: .; j_call: TRBJ1-5; clone_size: .; cdr3_nt: TGCGCCAGCAGCCAAGGGGGGCCGTCGAGCAATCAGCCCCAGCATTTT; cdr3_aa: CASSQGGPSSNQPQHF
v_call: TRBV5-6; d_call: TRBD1; j_call: TRBJ1-1; clone_size: .; cdr3_nt: TGTGCCAGCAGGTCTGCATCGGGGACAGGCTACACTGAAGCTTTCTTT; cdr3_aa: CASRSASGTGYTEAFF
v_call: TRBV10-2; d_call: TRBD1; j_call: TRBJ2-7; clone_size: .; cdr3_nt: TGCGCCAGCAATATGATGGGACAGGGTCAAGAGGAGCAGTACTTC; cdr3_aa: CASNMMGQGQEEQYF
v_call: TRBV5-4; d_call: TRBD2; j_call: TRBJ2-3; clone_size: few; cdr3_nt: TGTGCCAGCAGCCCGGGATGGCGGGGGACAGATACGCAGTATTTT; cdr3_aa: CASSPGWRGTDTQYF
v_call: TRBV21-1; d_call: .; j_call: TRBJ2-4; clone_size: .; cdr3_nt: TGTGCCAGCAGCAAAGTGAAAAAACTAGCCAAAAACATTCAGTACTTC; cdr3_aa: CASSKVKKLAKNIQYF
v_call: TRBV6-2/TRBV6-3; d_call: .; j_call: TRBJ2-1; clone_size: .; cdr3_nt: TGTGCCAGCAGTATAAACGCGGGGAACGGTGGGGAGTTCTTC; cdr3_aa: CASSINAGNGGEFF
v_call: TRBV2; d_call: TRBD1; j_call: TRBJ1-3; clone_size: .; cdr3_nt: TGTGCCAGCAGCAGACAGGGGGCTACTGGAAACACCATATATTTT; cdr3_aa: CASSRQGATGNTIYF
v_call: TRBV11-2; d_call: TRBD1; j_call: TRBJ2-5; clone_size: .; cdr3_nt: TGTGCCAGCAGCCGCTCAACAGGGGGAGAGACCCAGTACTTC; cdr3_aa: CASSRSTGGETQYF
v_call: TRBV7-9; d_call: .; j_call: TRBJ2-1; clone_size: .; cdr3_nt: TGTGCCAGCGAAACGGAGGGTACTTGGAATGAGCAGTTCTTC; cdr3_aa: CASETEGTWNEQFF
v_call: TRBV1; d_call: .; j_call: TRBJ2-5; clone_size: .; cdr3_nt: TGCACCAGCAGCCAAGATACCCCCTGGAGCGGGGCCCATGAACACAAAGAGACCCAGTACTTC; cdr3_aa: CTSSQDTPWSGAHEHKETQYF
v_call: TRBV6-1; d_call: TRBD1; j_call: TRBJ2-3; clone_size: .; cdr3_nt: TGTGCCAGCAGTGTGGGGACCGGGACAGGGGCAGATACGCAGTATTTT; cdr3_aa: CASSVGTGTGADTQYF
v_call: TRBV9; d_call: .; j_call: TRBJ2-3; clone_size: .; cdr3_nt: TGTGCCAGCAGCGAGGCGGACACAGATACGCAGTATTTT; cdr3_aa: CASSEADTDTQYF
v_call: TRBV9; d_call: .; j_call: TRBJ2-7; clone_size: .; cdr3_nt: TGTGCCAGCAGCGTCCGGCGGACTGCTAGCTCCTACGAGCAGTACTTC; cdr3_aa: CASSVRRTASSYEQYF
v_call: TRBV6-5; d_call: TRBD1; j_call: TRBJ2-1; clone_size: .; cdr3_nt: TGTGCCAGCACTGGGACAGGGGTCAATGAGCAGTTCTTC; cdr3_aa: CASTGTGVNEQFF
v_call: TRBV9; d_call: .; j_call: TRBJ1-2; clone_size: .; cdr3_nt: TGTGCCAGCAGCGTAACAGGGATGGAGGGCTACACCTTC; cdr3_aa: CASSVTGMEGYTF
v_call: TRBV14; d_call: .; j_call: TRBJ1-2; clone_size: .; cdr3_nt: TGTGCCAGCAGTCCTCAACGGGTTGGCACGGGCTACACCTTC; cdr3_aa: CASSPQRVGTGYTF
v_call: TRBV2; d_call: .; j_call: TRBJ2-1; clone_size: .; cdr3_nt: TGTGCCAGCCGCCCGCAGGAAAATGAGCAGTTCTTC; cdr3_aa: CASRPQENEQFF
v_call: TRBV18; d_call: .; j_call: TRBJ2-3; clone_size: .; cdr3_nt: TGTGCCAGCTCACCTCGAGAGGGAACAGATACGCAGTATTTT; cdr3_aa: CASSPREGTDTQYF
v_call: TRBV14; d_call: TRBD1; j_call: TRBJ2-5; clone_size: .; cdr3_nt: TGTGCCAGCAGCCAAATGTGGGCTACCGGGACAGAGCAAGAGACCCAGTACTTC; cdr3_aa: CASSQMWATGTEQETQYF
v_call: TRBV5-4; d_call: TRBD2; j_call: TRBJ2-5; clone_size: .; cdr3_nt: TGTGCCAGCAGCCCGGGACTAGCGGGGGTGTTCTCCTACCAAGAGACCCAGTACTTC; cdr3_aa: CASSPGLAGVFSYQETQYF
v_call: TRBV2; d_call: .; j_call: TRBJ2-2; clone_size: few; cdr3_nt: TGTGCCAGCAGTGAGGGGAGCACCGGGGAGCTGTTTTTT; cdr3_aa: CASSEGSTGELFF
v_call: TRBV4-3; d_call: .; j_call: TRBJ1-2; clone_size: few; cdr3_nt: TGCGCCAGCAGCCAAGTTGGAGCCCCTAACTATGGCTACACCTTC; cdr3_aa: CASSQVGAPNYGYTF
v_call: TRBV19; d_call: TRBD1; j_call: TRBJ1-5; clone_size: .; cdr3_nt: TGTGCCAGTAGTGACTCAACCGGGACAGCGCGCAATCAGCCCCAGCATTTT; cdr3_aa: CASSDSTGTARNQPQHF
v_call: TRBV11-2; d_call: .; j_call: TRBJ1-5; clone_size: once; cdr3_nt: TGTGCCAGCAGTTCCGACACCGACAATCAGCCCCAGCATTTT; cdr3_aa: CASSSDTDNQPQHF
v_call: TRBV13; d_call: .; j_call: TRBJ2-3; clone_size: .; cdr3_nt: TGTGCCAGCAGCATAACCGGGACACGATCAAAAACGCAGTATTTT; cdr3_aa: CASSITGTRSKTQYF
v_call: TRBV7-8; d_call: .; j_call: TRBJ1-2; clone_size: .; cdr3_nt: TGTGCCAGCAGCTTCCGCTCCGACAGGTCTAACTATGGCTACACCTTC; cdr3_aa: CASSFRSDRSNYGYTF
v_call: TRBV30; d_call: .; j_call: TRBJ1-2; clone_size: .; cdr3_nt: TGTGCCTGGAGGGGGCGGGGCCGCCGGGATAACTACACCTTC; cdr3_aa: CAWRGRGRRDNYTF
v_call: TRBV21-1; d_call: .; j_call: TRBJ1-1; clone_size: .; cdr3_nt: TGTGCCAGCAGGCCCTTCTTCGGGGTTGAAGCTTTCTTT; cdr3_aa: CASRPFFGVEAFF
v_call: TRBV5-1; d_call: .; j_call: TRBJ1-2; clone_size: .; cdr3_nt: TGCGCCAGCAGCCGAACAGGTCGCGGCGAAGATGGCTACACCTTC; cdr3_aa: CASSRTGRGEDGYTF
v_call: TRBV3-1/TRBV3-2; d_call: TRBD1; j_call: TRBJ1-1; clone_size: .; cdr3_nt: TGTGCCAGCAGCCAAGGGGATAGGGGGCACACTGAAGCTTTCTTT; cdr3_aa: CASSQGDRGHTEAFF
v_call: TRBV7-2; d_call: TRBD1; j_call: TRBJ2-3; clone_size: .; cdr3_nt: TGTGCCAGCAGCCCCCCGACAGGGACAAGGGGCACAGATACGCAGTATTTT; cdr3_aa: CASSPPTGTRGTDTQYF
v_call: TRBV9; d_call: .; j_call: TRBJ2-3; clone_size: .; cdr3_nt: TGTGCCAGCAGCGTAGGAGCCCGCACAGATACGCAGTATTTT; cdr3_aa: CASSVGARTDTQYF
v_call: TRBV19; d_call: .; j_call: TRBJ2-1; clone_size: .; cdr3_nt: TGTGCCAGTAGTAGACAGGCGGACAATGAGCAGTTCTTC; cdr3_aa: CASSRQADNEQFF
v_call: TRBV24-1; d_call: TRBD1; j_call: TRBJ2-1; clone_size: .; cdr3_nt: TGTGCCACCCGGGACAGGGGCCGGGATGAGCAGTTCTTC; cdr3_aa: CATRDRGRDEQFF
v_call: TRBV21-1; d_call: .; j_call: TRBJ1-1; clone_size: once; cdr3_nt: TGTGCCAGCTTTGAGGGGGTGAACACTGAAGCTTTCTTT; cdr3_aa: CASFEGVNTEAFF
v_call: TRBV7-8; d_call: .; j_call: TRBJ1-5; clone_size: few; cdr3_nt: TGTGCCAGCAGCTTAGCGTTTGGGAGGGGCCCCAATCAGCCCCAGCATTTT; cdr3_aa: CASSLAFGRGPNQPQHF
v_call: TRBV9; d_call: TRBD2; j_call: TRBJ2-5; clone_size: .; cdr3_nt: TGTGCCAGCAGCGCGGCGTGGGAAAGCGGGAACCAAGAGACCCAGTACTTC; cdr3_aa: CASSAAWESGNQETQYF
v_call: TRBV24-1; d_call: TRBD2; j_call: TRBJ2-1; clone_size: once; cdr3_nt: TGTGCCACCAGTGATTTGGCGGGGGGGAGGAATGAGCAGTTCTTC; cdr3_aa: CATSDLAGGRNEQFF
v_call: TRBV6-2/TRBV6-3; d_call: TRBD2; j_call: TRBJ2-7; clone_size: .; cdr3_nt: TGTGCCAGCAGTTACGGGACTAGCTCCTACGAGCAGTACTTC; cdr3_aa: CASSYGTSSYEQYF
v_call: TRBV19; d_call: .; j_call: TRBJ1-1; clone_size: .; cdr3_nt: TGTGCCAGTAGTCTCGACGGGAGTTTGGCTTTCTTT; cdr3_aa: CASSLDGSLAFF
v_call: TRBV2; d_call: TRBD2; j_call: TRBJ2-7; clone_size: .; cdr3_nt: TGTGCCAGCAGGAGGGAGCGGGGCGAAACCTACGAGCAGTACTTC; cdr3_aa: CASRRERGETYEQYF
v_call: TRBV2; d_call: TRBD1; j_call: TRBJ1-2; clone_size: .; cdr3_nt: TGTGCCAGCAGTTACAGGGGGGACTATGGCTACACCTTC; cdr3_aa: CASSYRGDYGYTF
v_call: TRBV5-1; d_call: TRBD1; j_call: TRBJ2-6; clone_size: few; cdr3_nt: TGCGCCAGCAGCCTATGGACAGGGATGGTTGGGGCCAACGTCCTGACTTTC; cdr3_aa: CASSLWTGMVGANVLTF
v_call: TRBV4-1; d_call: TRBD2; j_call: TRBJ2-7; clone_size: .; cdr3_nt: TGCGCCAGCAGCGGGGTCCGGGGGGACGAGCAGTACTTC; cdr3_aa: CASSGVRGDEQYF
v_call: TRBV18; d_call: .; j_call: TRBJ2-3; clone_size: few; cdr3_nt: TGTGCCAGCTCAGCAGGGAGCACAGATACGCAGTATTTT; cdr3_aa: CASSAGSTDTQYF
v_call: TRBV5-1; d_call: .; j_call: TRBJ2-2; clone_size: .; cdr3_nt: TGCGCCAGCAGCTTACAGGGTTACACCGGGGAGCTGTTTTTT; cdr3_aa: CASSLQGYTGELFF
v_call: TRBV29-1; d_call: TRBD2; j_call: TRBJ2-2; clone_size: .; cdr3_nt: TGCAGCGTTGGGGGAATACGGGAGGGCCTAATAAACACCGGGGAGCTGTTTTTT; cdr3_aa: CSVGGIREGLINTGELFF
v_call: TRBV7-2; d_call: TRBD1; j_call: TRBJ2-3; clone_size: .; cdr3_nt: TGTGCCAGCGGGACAGGGACCACAGATACGCAGTATTTT; cdr3_aa: CASGTGTTDTQYF
v_call: TRBV10-3; d_call: .; j_call: TRBJ1-2; clone_size: .; cdr3_nt: TGTGCCATCAGTGAGAGCATGCAGGCTAACTATGGCTACACCTTC; cdr3_aa: CAISESMQANYGYTF
v_call: TRBV7-2; d_call: TRBD1; j_call: TRBJ2-7; clone_size: once; cdr3_nt: TGTGCCAGCAGCTTATGGACAGGCCCCTACGAGCAGTACTTC; cdr3_aa: CASSLWTGPYEQYF